This TCR beta chain was identified in a study of identical twins. Through template switching, a universal primer site was introduced, and the cDNA contained unique molecular identifiers. TCRdb re-derived calls from the 5' RACE reads in MiXCR, one entry per CDR3 protein. The sample records approximately 210,000 distinct CDR3 sequences, 5.5% to 7.5% being singletons. This clonotype was observed many times. A further study also used this sample, focusing on T cells expressing NK-cell markers.

The sequencing sample was made of CD8+ T cells sorted from blood. The TCR originated in a woman aged 18-30 years in good health.

The CDR3: CASSIDWTAGRNTIYF. For the CDR3, the DNA is TGTGCCAGTAGTATAGATTGGACAGCTGGACGAAACACCATATATTTT. The rearrangement uses TRBV19 and TRBJ1-3, with D possibly being TRBD1 (6 bases). Germline CDR1 and CDR2: LNHDA and SQIVND (reference sequence). With 0 bases removed from V and 5 bases from J, the gap between germline ends came to 14 bases. The CDR3 covers 16 residues.